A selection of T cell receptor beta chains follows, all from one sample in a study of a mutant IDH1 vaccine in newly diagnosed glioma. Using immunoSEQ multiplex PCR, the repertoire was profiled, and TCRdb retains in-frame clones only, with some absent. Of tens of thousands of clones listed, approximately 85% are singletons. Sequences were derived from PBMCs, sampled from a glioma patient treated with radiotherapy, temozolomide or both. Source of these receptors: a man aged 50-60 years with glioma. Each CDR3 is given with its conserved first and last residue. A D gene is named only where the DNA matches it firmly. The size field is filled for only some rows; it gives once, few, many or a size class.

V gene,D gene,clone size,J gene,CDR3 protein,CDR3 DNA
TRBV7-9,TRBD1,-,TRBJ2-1,CASSRDRAETYNEQFF,TGTGCCAGCAGTCGGGACAGGGCGGAAACCTACAATGAGCAGTTCTTC
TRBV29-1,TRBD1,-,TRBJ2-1,CSVDRSYNEQFF,TGCAGCGTGGACAGGTCCTACAATGAGCAGTTCTTC
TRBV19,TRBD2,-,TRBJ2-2,CASSPGGINTGELFF,TGTGCCAGTAGTCCGGGGGGTATCAACACCGGGGAGCTGTTTTTT
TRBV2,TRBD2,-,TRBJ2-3,CASESGSGVTDTQYF,TGTGCCAGCGAATCGGGTAGCGGGGTCACAGATACGCAGTATTTT
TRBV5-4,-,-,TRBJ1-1,CASSFGGSERTEAFF,TGTGCCAGCAGCTTTGGGGGGTCTGAGAGGACTGAAGCTTTCTTT
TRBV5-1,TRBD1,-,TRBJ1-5,CASSSTGGNQPQHF,TGCGCCAGCAGCTCGACAGGGGGCAATCAGCCCCAGCATTTT
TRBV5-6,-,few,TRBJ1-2,CASSEDRLTLRNYGYTF,TGTGCCAGCAGCGAGGACAGATTGACTCTCAGGAACTATGGCTACACCTTC
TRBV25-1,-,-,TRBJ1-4,CASSVPSGEKLFF,TGTGCCAGCAGTGTGCCCAGCGGGGAAAAACTGTTTTTT
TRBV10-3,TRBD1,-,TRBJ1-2,CAISEIPVPSTGALAHGYTF,TGTGCCATCAGTGAGATCCCTGTCCCCTCGACAGGGGCCCTTGCCCATGGCTACACCTTC
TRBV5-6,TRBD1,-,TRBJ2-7,CASSAPDRVTYEQYF,TGTGCCAGCAGCGCGCCAGACAGGGTTACCTACGAGCAGTACTTC
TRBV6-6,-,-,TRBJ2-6,CASSLEGVGANVLTF,TGTGCCAGCAGTTTAGAGGGGGTTGGGGCCAACGTCCTGACTTTC
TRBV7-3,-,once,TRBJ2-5,CASSTTGRETQYF,TGTGCCAGCAGCACAACAGGGAGAGAGACCCAGTACTTC
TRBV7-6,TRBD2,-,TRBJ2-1,CASSRGLAETYNEQFF,TGTGCCAGCAGCCGAGGACTAGCGGAAACCTACAATGAGCAGTTCTTC
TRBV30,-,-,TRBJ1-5,CAWSVPGSGNQPQHF,TGTGCCTGGAGTGTACCGGGATCGGGGAATCAGCCCCAGCATTTT
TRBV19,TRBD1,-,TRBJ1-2,CASRQGDGYTF,TGTGCCAGTCGACAGGGTGATGGCTACACCTTC
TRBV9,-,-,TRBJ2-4,CASSPDSYIQYF,TGTGCCAGCAGCCCGGACAGTTACATTCAGTACTTC
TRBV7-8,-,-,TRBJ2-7,CASTRVSYEQYF,TGTGCCAGCACCCGCGTATCCTACGAGCAGTACTTC
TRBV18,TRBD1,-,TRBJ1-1,CASSSSTGADTEAFF,TGTGCCAGCTCATCTTCAACAGGGGCGGACACTGAAGCTTTCTTT
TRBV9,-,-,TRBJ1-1,CASSAQQGPELVKAFF,TGTGCCAGCAGCGCCCAACAGGGCCCAGAACTCGTTAAAGCTTTCTTT
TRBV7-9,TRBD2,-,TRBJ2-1,CASSPKYSGVYNEQFF,TGTGCCAGCAGCCCCAAGTATAGCGGGGTTTACAATGAGCAGTTCTTC
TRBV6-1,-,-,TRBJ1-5,CASTQIRNQPQHF,TGTGCCAGCACTCAAATACGGAATCAGCCCCAGCATTTT
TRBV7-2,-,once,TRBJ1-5,CASSWGRVQPQHF,TGTGCCAGCAGCTGGGGACGAGTTCAGCCCCAGCATTTT
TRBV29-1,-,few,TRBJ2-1,CSVFPLNSYNEQFF,TGCAGCGTTTTCCCACTAAACTCCTACAATGAGCAGTTCTTC
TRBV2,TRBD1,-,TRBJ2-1,CASIDRGRLNEQFF,TGTGCCAGCATCGACAGGGGTCGGTTGAATGAGCAGTTCTTC
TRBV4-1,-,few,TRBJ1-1,CASSRTQVSEAFF,TGCGCCAGCAGCCGAACGCAGGTCTCTGAAGCTTTCTTT
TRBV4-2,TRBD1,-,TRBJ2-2,CASSYGQGDTGELFF,TGTGCCAGCAGCTATGGACAGGGGGACACCGGGGAGCTGTTTTTT
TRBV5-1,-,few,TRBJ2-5,CASSLAGQGQETQYF,TGCGCCAGCAGCTTGGCCGGGCAGGGCCAAGAGACCCAGTACTTC
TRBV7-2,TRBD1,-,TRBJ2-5,CASSIPGTAETQYF,TGTGCCAGCAGCATACCCGGGACAGCTGAGACCCAGTACTTC
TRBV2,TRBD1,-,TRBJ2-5,CASKRQGVGETQYF,TGTGCCAGCAAACGACAGGGAGTCGGGGAGACCCAGTACTTC
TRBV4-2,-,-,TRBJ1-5,CASSPVDGRYSNQPQHF,TGTGCCAGCAGCCCTGTCGATGGCCGGTATAGCAATCAGCCCCAGCATTTT
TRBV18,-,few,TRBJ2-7,CASSQPKGGPREQYF,TGTGCCAGCTCACAACCGAAGGGGGGGCCTAGGGAGCAGTACTTC
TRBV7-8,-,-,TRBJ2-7,CASSLAGYSPYEQYF,TGTGCCAGCAGCTTAGCAGGGTACAGCCCGTACGAGCAGTACTTC
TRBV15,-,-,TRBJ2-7,CATSLDGIYEQYF,TGTGCCACCAGCTTAGACGGGATATACGAGCAGTACTTC
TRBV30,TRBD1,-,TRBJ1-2,CAWGGGWGYTF,TGTGCCTGGGGAGGGGGCTGGGGCTACACCTTC
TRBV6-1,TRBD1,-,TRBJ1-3,CASSTTGAGNTIYF,TGTGCCAGCAGTACTACAGGGGCGGGAAACACCATATATTTT
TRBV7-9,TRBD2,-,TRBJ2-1,CASSLMAGGFNEQFF,TGTGCCAGCAGCTTAATGGCGGGGGGCTTTAATGAGCAGTTCTTC
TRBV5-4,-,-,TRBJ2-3,CASSIGNSGDTQYF,TGTGCCAGCAGCATCGGTAACAGCGGAGATACGCAGTATTTT
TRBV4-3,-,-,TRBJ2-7,CASSQDLGVPTYEQYF,TGCGCCAGCAGCCAAGATCTTGGAGTCCCCACCTACGAGCAGTACTTC
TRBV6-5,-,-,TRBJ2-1,CVSSDLRVGEQFF,TGTGTCAGCAGTGACCTCAGGGTCGGGGAGCAGTTCTTC
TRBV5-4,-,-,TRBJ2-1,CASSLDRRSYNEQFF,TGTGCCAGCAGCTTGGACCGTCGTTCCTACAATGAGCAGTTCTTC
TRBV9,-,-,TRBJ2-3,CASSVEGGTDTQYF,TGTGCCAGCAGCGTAGAAGGGGGAACAGATACGCAGTATTTT
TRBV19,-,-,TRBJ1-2,CASSINYGYTF,TGTGCCAGTAGTATTAACTATGGCTACACCTTC
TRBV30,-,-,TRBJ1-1,CAWLPPPIRMNTEAFF,TGTGCCTGGCTCCCCCCCCCGATTCGAATGAACACTGAAGCTTTCTTT
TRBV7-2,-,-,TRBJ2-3,CASSPQEGDTQYF,TGTGCCAGCAGCCCCCAGGAAGGAGATACGCAGTATTTT
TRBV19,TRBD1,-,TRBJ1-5,CASRGQGTPAQHF,TGTGCCAGTAGGGGACAGGGGACCCCAGCACAGCATTTT
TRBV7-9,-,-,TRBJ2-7,CASSTGTSVRGEQYF,TGTGCCAGCAGCACCGGGACATCGGTTCGGGGCGAGCAGTACTTC
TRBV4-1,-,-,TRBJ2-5,CASSQDQGPTPQETQYF,TGCGCCAGCAGCCAAGATCAGGGCCCCACGCCCCAAGAGACCCAGTACTTC
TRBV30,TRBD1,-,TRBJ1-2,CAWIPDREGGYTF,TGTGCCTGGATACCGGACAGGGAAGGTGGCTACACCTTC
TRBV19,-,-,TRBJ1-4,CASSPPAAPRGEKLFF,TGTGCCAGTAGTCCCCCCGCCGCTCCTAGAGGGGAAAAACTGTTTTTT
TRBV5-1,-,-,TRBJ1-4,CASSLKADEKLFF,TGCGCCAGCAGCTTGAAGGCAGATGAAAAACTGTTTTTT
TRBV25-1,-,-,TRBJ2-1,CASSEYRGSTYNEQFF,TGTGCCAGCAGTGAATACCGAGGGTCGACCTACAATGAGCAGTTCTTC
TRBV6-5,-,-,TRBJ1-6,CASSYSQGRWGSPLHF,TGTGCCAGCAGTTACTCGCAGGGGCGCTGGGGTTCACCCCTCCACTTT
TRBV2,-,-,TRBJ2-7,CASSDRASYEQYF,TGTGCCAGCAGTGACAGGGCCTCCTACGAGCAGTACTTC